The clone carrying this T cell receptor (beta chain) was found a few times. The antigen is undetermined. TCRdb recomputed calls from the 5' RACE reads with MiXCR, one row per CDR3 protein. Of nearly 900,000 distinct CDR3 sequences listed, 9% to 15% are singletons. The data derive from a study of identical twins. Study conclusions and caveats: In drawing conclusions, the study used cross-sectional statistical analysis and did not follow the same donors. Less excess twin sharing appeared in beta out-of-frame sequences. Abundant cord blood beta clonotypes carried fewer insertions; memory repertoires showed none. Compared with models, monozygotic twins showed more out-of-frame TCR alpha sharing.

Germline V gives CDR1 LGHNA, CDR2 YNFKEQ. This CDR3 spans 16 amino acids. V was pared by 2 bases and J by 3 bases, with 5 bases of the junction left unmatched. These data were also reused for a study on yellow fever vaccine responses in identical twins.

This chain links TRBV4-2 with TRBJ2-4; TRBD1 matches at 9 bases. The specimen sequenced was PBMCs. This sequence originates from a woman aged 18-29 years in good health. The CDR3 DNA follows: TGTGCCAGCAGCCAAAACACAGGGGGCGTCAAAAACATTCAGTACTTC. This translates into CASSQNTGGVKNIQYF.